These 24 T cell receptor beta chains were sequenced from one sample in a study of T cell repertoires in ileal Crohn's disease (dated by TCRdb to between 2018 and 2021). Library generation was performed with the immunoSEQ multiplex PCR assay. TCRdb's version of the immuneACCESS table is confined to in-frame rearrangements and falls short of the full clone set. An unresolved V gene accounts for under half of the shortfall where checked; the remainder is of unknown origin. This sample holds around 13,000 clones; about 67% were observed only once. The ten largest clones capture 8.6% of the sample. The sample's time point label, in plain terms: neoterminal ileum biopsy at postoperative endoscopy, about 6 months after surgery. The sequenced sample consisted of ileal tissue. Source of these receptors: an adult with Crohn's disease.

The J gene is TRBJ2-7, the V gene TRBV7-2, with D perhaps TRBD2 (7 bases). The ends were cut back, 1 base at V and 4 bases at J, with 14 bases in the middle. Germline CDR1 reads SGHTA; CDR2 reads FQGNSA. The CDR3 covers 15 residues. CDR3 in DNA: TGTGCCAGCAGCTTAGTAGGGGGGGCCCGGTACGAGCAGTACTTC. It yields the protein CASSLVGGARYEQYF.

The chain carries TRBV4-1 and TRBJ1-3; D is unresolved. V dropped 0 bases and J dropped 0 bases, with 9 bases sitting between them. In germline, CDR1 is MGHRA, CDR2 YSYEKL. This CDR3 comprises 16 residues. The CDR3 sequence: CASSQELRPSGNTIYF. CDR3 DNA: TGCGCCAGCAGCCAAGAGCTCAGACCCTCTGGAAACACCATATATTTT.

CDR3 region: CASSFRRGEETQYF. The CDR3 coding sequence is TGTGCCAGCAGCTTCCGACGAGGAGAGGAGACCCAGTACTTC. The rearrangement uses TRBV7-2 and TRBJ2-5; D not resolved. V lost 3 bases and J 5 bases, leaving 13 bases between the germline ends. In germline, CDR1 is SGHTA, CDR2 FQGNSA. The CDR3 totals 14 residues.

The chain employs TRBV5-4 and TRBJ2-2; 7 bases are shared with TRBD2. Per the germline V gene, CDR1 is SGHNT and CDR2 is YYREEE (reference sequence). The J segment lost 6 bases and the V segment lost 4 bases, leaving 9 bases of the junction unmatched. CDR3 size: 15 residues. The CDR3 sequence: CASSPPSGDAGELFF. The CDR3 bases are TGTGCCAGCAGCCCCCCGAGCGGGGACGCCGGGGAGCTGTTTTTT.

This clone was detected once. The chain employs TRBV27 and TRBJ1-1; no clear D gene. Germline values: CDR1 MNHEY, CDR2 SMNVEV (reference sequence). V shed 4 bases and J shed 1 base, with 7 bases lying between them. This CDR3 has 13 amino acids. In nucleotides, the CDR3 is TGTGCCAGCAGTTATGGCAAGAACACTGAAGCTTTCTTT. It codes for CASSYGKNTEAFF.

The rearrangement links TRBV5-8 to TRBJ1-5; D call uncertain. Germline lookup yields CDR1 SGHTS and CDR2 YDEGEE. V shed 2 bases and J shed 4 bases, with 13 bases lying between them. This CDR3 is built from 15 residues. The CDR3 reads CASSFKGRINQPQHF. CDR3 nucleotide sequence: TGTGCCAGCAGCTTTAAGGGCAGGATTAATCAGCCCCAGCATTTT.

The chain couples TRBV19 to TRBJ2-5; D might be TRBD2 (6 bases). Germline lookup yields CDR1 LNHDA and CDR2 SQIVND (reference sequence). Trimming took off 3 bases at V and 4 bases at J, with 6 bases between the two ends. This CDR3 spans 12 amino acids. CDR3 nucleotides: TGTGCCAGTAGTATGGAGGGAGAGACCCAGTACTTC. It specifies CASSMEGETQYF.

This rearrangement joins TRBV19 to TRBJ2-7; D might be TRBD2 (7 bases). Looked up from germline, CDR1 is LNHDA and CDR2 is SQIVND (reference sequence). This CDR3 has 14 amino acids. Trimming took off 7 bases at V and 7 bases at J, with 20 bases between the two ends. CDR3 sequence: CASKGGAGQEEQYF. CDR3 sequence (DNA): TGTGCCAGTAAGGGGGGGGCAGGGCAAGAAGAGCAGTACTTC. The variable domain in full, completed from reference TRBV19 and TRBJ2-7, reads DGGITQSPKYLFRKEGQNVTLSCEQNLNHDAMYWYRQDPGQGLRLIYYSQIVNDFQKGDIAEGYSVSREKKESFPLTVTSAQKNPTAFYLCASKGGAGQEEQYFGPGTRLTVT.

The rearrangement uses TRBV19 and TRBJ1-2; D is undetermined. Trimming took off 7 bases at V and 4 bases at J, with 19 bases between the two ends. The germline V gene has CDR1 LNHDA and CDR2 SQIVND (reference sequence). The CDR3 runs 15 residues. The CDR3 spells CASTPGPFWGYGYTF. The CDR3 bases are TGTGCCAGTACCCCGGGCCCGTTCTGGGGCTATGGCTACACCTTC.

The rearrangement links TRBV7-2 to TRBJ2-7, with 11 bases aligning to TRBD2. V was clipped by 4 bases and J by 5 bases; unmatched bases: 7. The CDR3 loop spans 15 amino acids. In germline, CDR1 is SGHTA, CDR2 FQGNSA. CDR3 sequence: CASSSGGGLADEQYF. DNA of the CDR3: TGTGCCAGCAGCTCGGGCGGGGGACTAGCGGACGAGCAGTACTTC. Looking up the rest from reference TRBV7-2 and TRBJ2-7 gives the full variable domain: GAGVSQSPSNKVTEKGKDVELRCDPISGHTALYWYRQSLGQGLEFLIYFQGNSAPDKSGLPSDRFSAERTGGSVSTLTIQRTQQEDSAVYLCASSSGGGLADEQYFGPGTRLTVT.

For this clone: The sample carries other DNA sequences with the same CDR3. The V call is TRBV27, the J call TRBJ2-6; the D gene could be TRBD1 or TRBD2 (5 bases each). Germline-derived CDR1 and CDR2 are MNHEY and SMNVEV (reference sequence). Trimming took off 8 bases at V and 1 base at J, with 9 bases between the two ends. The CDR3 is 14 amino acids. The chain's CDR3 is CASRDVSGANVLTF. The CDR3 DNA follows: TGTGCCAGCCGGGACGTTTCTGGGGCCAACGTCCTGACTTTC.

This sequence joins TRBV6-6 and TRBJ2-7, with TRBD1 identical over 9 bases. The trim removed 7 bases at V and 6 bases at J, leaving 7 bases unmatched. Germline assignment: CDR1 MNHNY and CDR2 SVGAGI (reference sequence). This CDR3 comprises 13 residues. DNA for the CDR3: TGTGCCAGCATCCCGGGACAGGGATCCGAGCAGTACTTC. Translation: CASIPGQGSEQYF.

This clone was seen once. The chain links TRBV4-2 to TRBJ2-3; no firm D call. V was trimmed by 0 bases and J by 0 bases, leaving 4 bases between them. This CDR3 has 14 residues. Germline V gene data show CDR1 as LGHNA and CDR2 as YNFKEQ. The CDR3 DNA is TGTGCCAGCAGCCAAGATACGAGCACAGATACGCAGTATTTT. Encoded protein: CASSQDTSTDTQYF.

The V gene is TRBV5-1, the J gene TRBJ1-3; maybe TRBD1 (5 bases). V was clipped by 4 bases and J by 0 bases, with 14 bases between them. The germline CDR1 and CDR2 sequences are SGHRS and YFSETQ. There are 16 residues in the CDR3. The CDR3 nucleotides are TGCGCCAGCAGCGAGATACAGGCCAGCTCTGGAAACACCATATATTTT. As protein: CASSEIQASSGNTIYF.

V usage is TRBV28 and J usage is TRBJ2-1; 15 nucleotides agree with TRBD2. Germline V gene data show CDR1 as MDHEN and CDR2 as SYDVKM. The CDR3 is made up of 17 amino acids. Trimming cost V 5 bases and J 7 bases; bases outside gene matches: 9. The CDR3: CASSTRTSGGAVNEQFF. CDR3 DNA sequence: TGTGCCAGCAGTACCCGGACTAGCGGGGGGGCCGTAAATGAGCAGTTCTTC.

This sequence joins TRBV10-1 and TRBJ2-1; D is possibly TRBD1 (5 bases). This CDR3 is built from 13 residues. V was pared by 4 bases and J by 6 bases, with 10 bases between. Germline-derived CDR1 and CDR2 are WNHNN and SYGVQD (reference sequence). CDR3 nucleotide sequence: TGCGCCAGCAGTGGACAGCTATTCAATGAGCAGTTCTTC. Protein: CASSGQLFNEQFF.

In the case of this clone: Other DNA sequences in this sample translate to the same CDR3. V gene TRBV19 combines with J gene TRBJ2-4; D is possibly TRBD1 (6 bases). Trimming cost V 1 base and J 6 bases, with 7 bases left between them. The length of the CDR3 is 13 residues. In germline, CDR1 is LNHDA, CDR2 SQIVND (reference sequence). The CDR3 sequence is CASSIGRGNIQYF. The CDR3 DNA is TGTGCCAGTAGTATAGGCAGGGGAAACATTCAGTACTTC.

The rearrangement uses TRBV11-2 and TRBJ1-2, with 9 positions matching TRBD1. The CDR3 covers 15 residues. The trim removed 1 base at V and 2 bases at J, leaving 2 bases unmatched. Germline CDR1 and CDR2: SGHAT and FQNNGV. CDR3 coding DNA: TGTGCCAGCAGCTTAGGGACAGGGGCGAACTATGGCTACACCTTC. Its translation is CASSLGTGANYGYTF.

The chain combines TRBV7-9 with TRBJ2-5, with D perhaps TRBD1 (7 bases). Germline CDR1 and CDR2: SEHNR and FQNEAQ (reference sequence). V shed 5 bases and J shed 5 bases, with 21 bases lying between them. The CDR3 is 16 amino acids. In nucleotides, the CDR3 is TGTGCCAGCAGCCCGACCTCGACAGGGAGGCGGGAGACCCAGTACTTC. Protein product: CASSPTSTGRRETQYF. Drawing the rest from reference TRBV7-9 and TRBJ2-5, the complete variable domain is DTGVSQNPRHKITKRGQNVTFRCDPISEHNRLYWYRQTLGQGPEFLTYFQNEAQLEKSRLLSDRFSAERPKGSFSTLEIQRTEQGDSAMYLCASSPTSTGRRETQYFGPGTRLLVL.

In its sample, this clone is medium-sized (0.01 to 0.1%). This chain joins TRBV7-9 and TRBJ1-1; no definite D call. With 5 bases removed from V and 2 bases from J, the gap between germline ends came to 12 bases. CDR1 SEHNR and CDR2 FQNEAQ come from the germline V gene (reference sequence). The CDR3 is made up of 14 amino acids. As DNA, the CDR3 is TGTGCCAGCAGCCTCAACGGAGGAAACACTGAAGCTTTCTTT. Amino acids: CASSLNGGNTEAFF.

The chain employs TRBV7-2 and TRBJ1-1; D is undetermined. The CDR3 runs 12 residues. V was cut by 5 bases and J by 10 bases, with 14 bases left in between. Germline V lookup: CDR1 SGHTA, CDR2 FQGNSA. This CDR3 reads CASSATVVGAFF. The CDR3 coding sequence is TGTGCCAGCAGCGCTACGGTCGTAGGAGCTTTCTTT. The full variable domain, with the rest looked up from reference TRBV7-2 and TRBJ1-1, is GAGVSQSPSNKVTEKGKDVELRCDPISGHTALYWYRQSLGQGLEFLIYFQGNSAPDKSGLPSDRFSAERTGGSVSTLTIQRTQQEDSAVYLCASSATVVGAFFGQGTRLTVV.

The V and J genes are TRBV6-1 and TRBJ2-7; 8 bases fit TRBD1. CDR1 is MNHNS and CDR2 is SASEGT in the germline V gene. The CDR3 covers 14 residues. The V and J ends lost 6 bases and 3 bases, in that order; junction bases with no gene match: 7. CDR3 DNA sequence: TGTGCCAGCAGGAAGGACAGGGACCTCTACGAGCAGTACTTC. This encodes CASRKDRDLYEQYF.

Judged by abundance, this clone is medium-sized (0.01 to 0.1%). J is TRBJ1-2 and V is TRBV28, with TRBD1 matching 7 bases. With 1 base clipped from V and 4 bases from J, the junction kept 12 bases outside the gene matches. Germline loops: CDR1 MDHEN, CDR2 SYDVKM. The CDR3 extends over 17 amino acids. The CDR3, as DNA: TGTGCCAGCAGTTTATATTCCCTGCAGGGGGAAGGCTATGGCTACACCTTC. Protein product: CASSLYSLQGEGYGYTF.

This clone was recorded once. The V and J genes are TRBV12-5 and TRBJ2-5, with D possibly TRBD2 on 5 matching bases. CDR3 length: 16 amino acids. The V gene's germline CDR1 is LGHNT and CDR2 FRNRAP. The V gene lost 7 bases and the J gene lost 3 bases, with 21 bases spanning the gap. CDR3 in DNA: TGTGCTAGTGCAAGCATAGGGAGCGGCCTCAAAGAGACCCAGTACTTC. Protein: CASASIGSGLKETQYF.